These 10 T cell receptor beta chains were all obtained from the same sample, sequenced in a study of shared clonotypes between healthy human individuals. Naive CD8 cells, CD45RO-negative and positively selected for CCR7, excluded terminally differentiated effector memory CD45RA+ cells. Repertoires were generated with immunoSEQ multiplex PCR, while TCRdb's copy carries only in-frame clones and drops some. The data show roughly 650,000 clones, with 95% to 96% seen just once and 0.11% held by the top ten. What was sequenced was naive CD8+ T cells sorted from blood. All receptors come from a young woman in good health.

This clone was counted a few times. The V gene is TRBV7-8, the J gene TRBJ1-1, with D unclear. In germline, CDR1 is SGHVS, CDR2 FQNEAQ. The germline V and J ends were trimmed by 4 bases and 3 bases, with 12 bases remaining between them. CDR3 length: 14 amino acids. The chain's CDR3 is CASSSHDGYTEAFF. The CDR3 DNA follows: TGTGCCAGCAGCTCGCATGACGGATACACTGAAGCTTTCTTT.

The chain joins TRBV30 to TRBJ1-6; D gene ambiguous. The V end was cut by 3 bases, the J end by 8 bases, with 14 bases between. The length of the CDR3 is 14 residues. Germline CDR1 GTSNPN, CDR2 SVGIG (reference sequence). CDR3: CAWRGSVFDSPLHF. The CDR3 nucleotides read TGTGCCTGGAGAGGTTCAGTCTTCGATTCACCCCTCCACTTT.

The chain is built from TRBV6-6 and TRBJ2-5, with D possibly TRBD2 on 5 matching bases. The CDR3 consists of 13 residues. CDR1 and CDR2 (germline): MNHNY, SVGAGI (reference sequence). V gave up 6 bases and J gave up 0 bases, with 8 bases separating them. DNA for the CDR3: TGTGCCAGCAGGGACTGGAACCAAGAGACCCAGTACTTC. Residues: CASRDWNQETQYF.

This sequence joins TRBV11-3 and TRBJ2-2, with 14 bases fitting TRBD2. J was trimmed by 6 bases and V by 4 bases; bases with no gene match: 13. The CDR3 loop spans 19 amino acids. CDR1 and CDR2 (germline): SGHNT, YENEEA. CDR3 sequence: CASSSGLAGGKSRAGELFF. CDR3 nucleotides: TGTGCCAGCAGCTCCGGACTAGCGGGAGGAAAGTCTAGGGCCGGGGAGCTGTTTTTT.

CDR3 sequence (DNA): TGTGCCTGGAGTGTTGGGTCTAGCGGGAGTGATGAGCAGTTCTTC. The encoded protein is CAWSVGSSGSDEQFF. The rearrangement links TRBV30 to TRBJ2-1, with 10 bases that match TRBD2. CDR3 size: 15 residues. Trimming took 0 bases from V and 8 from J; bases not matched to a gene: 7. Germline values: CDR1 GTSNPN, CDR2 SVGIG (reference sequence).

This clone was seen a single time. The CDR3 loop is CATSPDRGRREGYTF. The CDR3 coding sequence is TGTGCCACCAGCCCTGACAGGGGAAGGAGGGAGGGCTACACCTTC. The genes are TRBV15 and TRBJ1-2; 8 bases agree with TRBD1. The CDR3 is 15 residues long. V trimming: 5 bases; J trimming: 8 bases; junction bases outside the gene matches: 13. Germline assignment: CDR1 LNHNV and CDR2 YYDKDF (reference sequence).

CDR3 residues: CSVVPDNQETQYF. CDR3 nucleotides: TGCAGCGTTGTTCCCGACAACCAAGAGACCCAGTACTTC. This sequence joins TRBV29-1 and TRBJ2-5; D call uncertain. Germline CDR1 and CDR2: SQVTM and ANQGSEA. V was cut by 4 bases and J by 0 bases, with 9 bases left in between. This CDR3 contains 13 residues.

This clone was observed once. The CDR3 nucleotides are TGCAGTGCAAACATGAACAATGAGCAGTTCTTC. Protein sequence: CSANMNNEQFF. The V and J genes are TRBV20-1 and TRBJ2-1; D unclear. CDR1 is DFQATT and CDR2 is SNEGSKA in the germline V gene (reference sequence). V lost 6 bases to trimming and J lost 5 bases, with 8 bases between them. The length of the CDR3 is 11 residues.

This sequence joins TRBV5-6 and TRBJ2-3, with TRBD1 as a possible D gene (6 bases). V lost 4 bases, J lost 0 bases, and 15 bases lay in between. This CDR3 contains 16 residues. The germline gives CDR1 SGHDT, CDR2 YYEEEE. In DNA form, the CDR3 reads TGTGCCAGCAGCCCCGGGACACCAGTTAGCACAGATACGCAGTATTTT. Its translation is CASSPGTPVSTDTQYF.

To note about this clone: In the same sample, other DNA sequences code for this CDR3. The CDR3 loop reads CASSLGQGYNEQFF. The CDR3 bases are TGTGCCAGCAGCTTGGGACAGGGTTACAATGAGCAGTTCTTC. This chain joins TRBV5-5 and TRBJ2-1; 7 bases fit TRBD1. Trimming at V came to 0 bases and at J to 4 bases, leaving 1 base not matched to a gene. The CDR3 sequence is 14 residues long. Per germline, CDR1 SGHKS and CDR2 YYEKEE (reference sequence).